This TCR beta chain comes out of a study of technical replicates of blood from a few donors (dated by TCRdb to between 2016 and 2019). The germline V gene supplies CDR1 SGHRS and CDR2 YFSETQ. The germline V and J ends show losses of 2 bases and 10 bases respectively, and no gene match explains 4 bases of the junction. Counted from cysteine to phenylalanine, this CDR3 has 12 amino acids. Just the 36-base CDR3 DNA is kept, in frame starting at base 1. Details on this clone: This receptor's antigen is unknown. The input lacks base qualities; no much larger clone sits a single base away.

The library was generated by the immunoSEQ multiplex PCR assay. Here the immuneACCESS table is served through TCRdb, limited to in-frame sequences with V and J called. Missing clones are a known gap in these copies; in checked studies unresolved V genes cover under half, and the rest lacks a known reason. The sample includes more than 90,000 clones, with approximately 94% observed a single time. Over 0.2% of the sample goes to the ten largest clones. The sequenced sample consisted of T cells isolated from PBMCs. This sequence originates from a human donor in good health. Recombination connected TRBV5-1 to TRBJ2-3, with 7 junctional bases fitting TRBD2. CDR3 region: CASSFSAGAQYF. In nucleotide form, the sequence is TGCGCCAGCAGCTTTTCTGCGGGAGCGCAGTATTTT.